This T cell receptor beta chain is from a study of response to subunit inactivated influenza vaccine. With regard to this clonotype: Its cognate antigen is unknown.

Study outcomes and limitations: Authors suggested few new T cells are recruited by each seasonal influenza vaccination.

TCRdb re-derived calls from the RT-PCR reads in MiXCR, one entry per CDR3 protein. The sample has roughly 180,000 distinct CDR3 sequences; about 9.3% are singletons. This clonotype was obtained from a man aged 50 or older who received an inactivated influenza vaccine. The input for sequencing was non-naive T cells sorted from PBMCs, taken on the day of vaccination.

The DNA of the CDR3 is TGTGCCAGCAGCGAGGGAGCACCCAATTCACCCCTCCACTTT. It translates to CASSEGAPNSPLHF. The chain combines TRBV7-2 with TRBJ1-6; D call uncertain. Germline loops: CDR1 SGHTA, CDR2 FQGNSA. The CDR3 runs to 14 residues. The V gene lost 5 bases and the J gene lost 7 bases, with 12 bases spanning the gap.